The 24 T cell receptor beta chains below come from one sample, sequenced in a study of neurological immune-mediated disorders. One entry per CDR3 protein results from TCRdb running MiXCR on the 5' RACE reads. The repertoire consists of 70,000 to 95,000 distinct CDR3 sequences, with about a sixth occurring once and the leading ten covering approximately 15%. The sample consisted of PBMCs. All receptors come from a woman in her 40s in good health.

This clonotype was seen repeatedly, ten times or more. The V gene is TRBV20-1, the J gene TRBJ1-5; maybe TRBD1 (5 bases). Looked up from germline, CDR1 is DFQATT and CDR2 is SNEGSKA (reference sequence). V was pared by 1 base and J by 0 bases, with 7 bases between. The CDR3 is 14 residues long. The CDR3 loop is CSARGGSSNQPQHF. The CDR3, as DNA: TGCAGTGCTAGAGGGGGGAGTAGCAATCAGCCCCAGCATTTT.

Ten or more counts support this clonotype. The chain combines TRBV6-5 with TRBJ2-2; no clear D. The V gene's germline CDR1 is MNHEY and CDR2 SVGAGI. V was cut by 2 bases and J by 1 base, with 5 bases left in between. The CDR3 is 14 residues long. CDR3 amino acids: CASSYNGNTGELFF. The CDR3 nucleotides read TGTGCCAGCAGTTACAACGGGAACACCGGGGAGCTGTTTTTT.

In this sample, this clonotype turned up many times. V usage is TRBV5-1 and J usage is TRBJ2-2; TRBD2 agrees at 8 bases. This CDR3 comprises 17 residues. V gave up 0 bases and J gave up 1 base; unmatched junction bases: 5. Germline V CDR1 and CDR2: SGHRS, YFSETQ. The CDR3 here is CASSLDHGRGNTGELFF. The CDR3 nucleotides read TGCGCCAGCAGCTTGGATCACGGGAGGGGGAACACCGGGGAGCTGTTTTTT. Filled out from reference TRBV5-1 and TRBJ2-2, the complete variable domain reads KAGVTQTPRYLIKTRGQQVTLSCSPISGHRSVSWYQQTPGQGLQFLFEYFSETQRNKGNFPGRFSGRQFSNSRSEMNVSTLELGDSALYLCASSLDHGRGNTGELFFGEGSRLTVL.

This clonotype was observed many times. The chain employs TRBV5-6 and TRBJ2-3; 8 nucleotides agree with TRBD1. V lost 0 bases, J lost 1 base, and 4 bases stayed unmatched. The CDR3 is made up of 16 amino acids. Germline CDR1 reads SGHDT; CDR2 reads YYEEEE. The CDR3 nucleotides are TGTGCCAGCAGCTTGGTACCGGGACAGGGCACAGATACGCAGTATTTT. Its translation is CASSLVPGQGTDTQYF.

This sequence joins TRBV7-8 and TRBJ1-2; unclear D gene. Trimming pared 3 bases from V and 7 bases from J, leaving 24 bases between. This CDR3 has 17 residues. Per the germline V gene, CDR1 is SGHVS and CDR2 is FQNEAQ. The CDR3 sequence: CASSFKSVGQVGLGYTF. The CDR3 coding sequence is TGTGCCAGCAGCTTCAAGTCCGTCGGGCAGGTCGGCCTTGGCTACACCTTC.

The chain has TRBV24-1 and TRBJ2-2, with D unclear. CDR1 is KGHDR, CDR2 SFDVKD, per germline. V dropped 3 bases and J dropped 1 base, with 14 bases sitting between them. CDR3 length equals 17 residues. The CDR3, as DNA: TGTGCCACCAGTGATCCCCCCGGTCCGAGGAACACCGGGGAGCTGTTTTTT. Translated: CATSDPPGPRNTGELFF.

This clonotype has ten or more counts. The rearrangement links TRBV7-2 to TRBJ2-1, with D perhaps TRBD1 or TRBD2 (5 bases each). CDR3 length: 17 residues. The V and J ends lost 5 bases and 4 bases respectively, with 21 bases between them. Germline V gene sequence: CDR1 SGHTA, CDR2 FQGNSA. CDR3 coding DNA: TGTGCCAGCAGCCATGGGACCGCCGGAGCGGAGTACAATGAGCAGTTCTTC. Protein product: CASSHGTAGAEYNEQFF.

The chain employs TRBV25-1 and TRBJ1-6; TRBD1 matches 10 bases. Germline CDR1 is MGHDK and CDR2 is SYGVNS. V lost 4 bases to trimming and J lost 1 base; unmatched junction nucleotides: 1. The CDR3 runs to 16 residues. The CDR3 region has the DNA TGTGCCAGCAGTGGGGACAGGGGATCCTATAATTCACCCCTCCACTTT. Translated: CASSGDRGSYNSPLHF.

This clonotype came up many times. CDR3 bases: TGTGCCAGCAGGGTCGACAGGGGAGATCAGCCCCAGCATTTT. It yields the protein CASRVDRGDQPQHF. This chain links TRBV6-1 with TRBJ1-5, with 8 bases matching TRBD1. The V gene end was trimmed by 6 bases and the J gene end by 5 bases; junction bases not matched to a gene: 6. The CDR3 covers 14 residues. CDR1 and CDR2 from the germline V gene are MNHNS and SASEGT.

A remark on this clonotype: A read error may explain this, as a much larger clone is one base away. The V and J genes are TRBV5-1 and TRBJ2-3; 10 nucleotides align to TRBD2. Germline CDR1 and CDR2: SGHRS and YFSETQ. Trimming took 4 bases from V and 0 from J; bases not matched to a gene: 20. The CDR3 has 21 residues. The CDR3 sequence: CASSLPSGGSGGAQSTDTQYF. CDR3 in DNA: TGCGCCAGCAGCCTGCCCTCTGGAGGGAGCGGGGGGGCCCAAAGCACAGATACGCAGTATTTT.

This clonotype was detected a few times. The chain is built from TRBV7-2 and TRBJ1-4, with TRBD1 matching over 8 bases. Germline loops: CDR1 SGHTA, CDR2 FQGNSA. V was pared by 2 bases and J by 7 bases, with 6 bases of the junction left unmatched. The CDR3 runs 15 residues. DNA for the CDR3: TGTGCCAGCAGCTTACAGACAGGGGTAGTTGAAAAACTGTTTTTT. This sequence encodes CASSLQTGVVEKLFF. Drawing the rest from reference TRBV7-2 and TRBJ1-4, the complete variable domain is GAGVSQSPSNKVTEKGKDVELRCDPISGHTALYWYRQSLGQGLEFLIYFQGNSAPDKSGLPSDRFSAERTGGSVSTLTIQRTQQEDSAVYLCASSLQTGVVEKLFFGSGTQLSVL.

The CDR3 sequence: CASSQAGTARGGIETQYF. Written as DNA, the CDR3 is TGTGCCAGCAGCCAAGCAGGGACCGCGAGGGGAGGCATAGAGACCCAGTACTTC. This sequence joins TRBV3-1 and TRBJ2-5; D is perhaps TRBD2 (6 bases). CDR3 length: 18 amino acids. V was trimmed by 1 base and J by 4 bases, leaving 22 bases between them. CDR1 and CDR2 from the germline V gene are LGHDT and YNNKEL (reference sequence).

The chain employs TRBV5-1 and TRBJ2-2; TRBD2 might be the D (5 bases). The germline V gene has CDR1 SGHRS and CDR2 YFSETQ. The CDR3 sequence is 15 residues long. V lost 0 bases and J lost 2, with 8 bases in between. In DNA form, the CDR3 reads TGCGCCAGCAGCTTGGACGGGGTTAACACCGGGGAGCTGTTTTTT. Encoded protein: CASSLDGVNTGELFF.

This clonotype was counted many times. This rearrangement joins TRBV20-1 to TRBJ1-1, with D perhaps TRBD1 (6 bases). Trimming took 0 bases from V and 3 from J, leaving 14 bases between them. Germline CDR1 DFQATT, CDR2 SNEGSKA (reference sequence). CDR3 length: 15 residues. CDR3 protein: CSARDRGGADTEAFF. The DNA of the CDR3 is TGCAGTGCTAGAGATCGTGGGGGGGCAGACACTGAAGCTTTCTTT.

Judged by abundance, this clonotype is medium-sized. The chain joins TRBV7-2 to TRBJ2-7; 10 bases are shared with TRBD1. This CDR3 has 17 residues. J was trimmed by 2 bases and V by 2 bases; bases with no gene match: 9. Per germline, CDR1 SGHTA and CDR2 FQGNSA. The CDR3: CASSLHSGTGAAYEQYV. The CDR3 DNA reads TGTGCCAGCAGCTTACATTCCGGGACAGGGGCCGCCTACGAGCAGTACGTC.

The sample holds a few counts of this clonotype. The chain recombines TRBV5-1 with TRBJ2-1; possible D gene TRBD1, 5 bases. CDR3 length: 15 amino acids. Trimming shortened V by 2 bases and J by 0 bases, and 9 bases separated the two germline ends. CDR1 and CDR2 (germline): SGHRS, YFSETQ. DNA of the CDR3: TGCGCCAGCAGCTTCCGGCAGGGCTCCTACAATGAGCAGTTCTTC. Its translation is CASSFRQGSYNEQFF.

This clonotype was detected only a few times. This chain connects TRBV20-1 to TRBJ1-1; D is undetermined. Trimming pared 2 bases from V and 0 bases from J, leaving 13 bases between. The CDR3 runs 15 residues. CDR1 is DFQATT and CDR2 is SNEGSKA in the germline V gene (reference sequence). CDR3 nucleotides: TGCAGTGCTAGAATGGGCAGCACAGTGAACACTGAAGCTTTCTTT. It encodes CSARMGSTVNTEAFF.

The gene calls are TRBV18 and TRBJ2-7, with TRBD1 matching 7 bases. The V gene end was trimmed by 2 bases and the J gene end by 4 bases; junction bases not matched to a gene: 8. CDR3 size: 15 residues. The V gene's germline CDR1 is KGHSH and CDR2 LQKENI. CDR3 bases: TGTGCCAGCTCACCAGTCGCGACAGGGAATTACGAGCAGTACTTC. It codes for CASSPVATGNYEQYF.

This clonotype was counted ten times or more. The V and J genes are TRBV2 and TRBJ2-1; TRBD2 agrees at 7 bases. CDR3 length: 11 amino acids. CDR1 SNHLY and CDR2 FYNNEI come from the germline V gene. With V trimmed by 5 bases and J by 10 bases, 2 bases remained unmatched. CDR3 protein: CASSREAEQFF. CDR3 nucleotide sequence: TGTGCCAGCAGTCGGGAGGCGGAGCAGTTCTTC.

This clonotype was picked up many times. The chain recombines TRBV12-3 or TRBV12-4 with TRBJ1-3, with 8 bases fitting TRBD1. The CDR3 is 11 residues long. After removal of 7 bases from V and 12 bases from J, the junction contained 5 bases not matched to a gene. CDR3 sequence reads: CASITGTGIYF. The CDR3 bases are TGTGCCAGCATTACTGGGACAGGCATATATTTT.

The table lists this clonotype with many counts. V usage is TRBV12-3 or TRBV12-4 and J usage is TRBJ2-2; 10 bases are a match to TRBD2. V lost 1 base, J lost 4 bases, and 6 bases stayed unmatched. The CDR3 sequence is 17 residues long. The CDR3 nucleotides are TGTGCCAGCAGTTTAGACCTAGCGGGGGAGTCCACCGGGGAGCTGTTTTTT. This translates into CASSLDLAGESTGELFF.

This clonotype was recorded at least ten times. The genes are TRBV7-2 and TRBJ1-1; D not resolved. Germline V gene data show CDR1 as SGHTA and CDR2 as FQGNSA. CDR3 length: 14 amino acids. Trimming shortened V by 2 bases and J by 4 bases, and 11 bases separated the two germline ends. CDR3 loop: CASSLTPGLTEAFF. CDR3 sequence (DNA): TGTGCCAGCAGCTTAACGCCAGGCCTCACTGAAGCTTTCTTT.

Points on this clonotype: A much larger clonotype is one base distant, so this may be a read error. V usage is TRBV5-6 and J usage is TRBJ2-7; D uncertain. Germline loops: CDR1 SGHDT, CDR2 YYEEEE. V was shortened by 0 bases and J by 5 bases, with 6 bases between the two germline ends. The CDR3 has 12 amino acids. CDR3 bases: TGTGCCAGCAGCTTGGCCCGGGACGAGCAGTACGTC. It yields the protein CASSLARDEQYV.

This clonotype was counted many times. The chain has TRBV6-5 and TRBJ2-3, with D possibly called TRBD1 or TRBD2 (6 bases each). V was pared by 6 bases and J by 5 bases, with 12 bases between. CDR3 length: 13 amino acids. The germline gives CDR1 MNHEY, CDR2 SVGAGI. CDR3 loop: CASRPGGRDTQYF. As DNA, the CDR3 is TGTGCCAGCAGGCCCGGGGGCAGAGATACGCAGTATTTT.